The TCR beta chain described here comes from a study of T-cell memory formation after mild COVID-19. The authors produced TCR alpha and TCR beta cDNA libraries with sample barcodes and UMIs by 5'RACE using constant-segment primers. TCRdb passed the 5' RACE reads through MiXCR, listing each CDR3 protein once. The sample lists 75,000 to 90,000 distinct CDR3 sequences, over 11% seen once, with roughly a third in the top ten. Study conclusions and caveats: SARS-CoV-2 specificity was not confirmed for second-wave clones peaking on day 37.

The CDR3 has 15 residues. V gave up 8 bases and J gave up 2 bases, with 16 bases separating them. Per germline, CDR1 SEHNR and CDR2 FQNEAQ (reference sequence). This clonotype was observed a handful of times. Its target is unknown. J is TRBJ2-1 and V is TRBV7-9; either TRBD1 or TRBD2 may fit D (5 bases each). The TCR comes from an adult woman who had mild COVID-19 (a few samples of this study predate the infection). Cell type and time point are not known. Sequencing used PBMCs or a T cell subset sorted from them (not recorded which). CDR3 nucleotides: TGTGCCAGCGGAGAGGGGTTGGGGGCCTACAATGAGCAGTTCTTC. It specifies CASGEGLGAYNEQFF.